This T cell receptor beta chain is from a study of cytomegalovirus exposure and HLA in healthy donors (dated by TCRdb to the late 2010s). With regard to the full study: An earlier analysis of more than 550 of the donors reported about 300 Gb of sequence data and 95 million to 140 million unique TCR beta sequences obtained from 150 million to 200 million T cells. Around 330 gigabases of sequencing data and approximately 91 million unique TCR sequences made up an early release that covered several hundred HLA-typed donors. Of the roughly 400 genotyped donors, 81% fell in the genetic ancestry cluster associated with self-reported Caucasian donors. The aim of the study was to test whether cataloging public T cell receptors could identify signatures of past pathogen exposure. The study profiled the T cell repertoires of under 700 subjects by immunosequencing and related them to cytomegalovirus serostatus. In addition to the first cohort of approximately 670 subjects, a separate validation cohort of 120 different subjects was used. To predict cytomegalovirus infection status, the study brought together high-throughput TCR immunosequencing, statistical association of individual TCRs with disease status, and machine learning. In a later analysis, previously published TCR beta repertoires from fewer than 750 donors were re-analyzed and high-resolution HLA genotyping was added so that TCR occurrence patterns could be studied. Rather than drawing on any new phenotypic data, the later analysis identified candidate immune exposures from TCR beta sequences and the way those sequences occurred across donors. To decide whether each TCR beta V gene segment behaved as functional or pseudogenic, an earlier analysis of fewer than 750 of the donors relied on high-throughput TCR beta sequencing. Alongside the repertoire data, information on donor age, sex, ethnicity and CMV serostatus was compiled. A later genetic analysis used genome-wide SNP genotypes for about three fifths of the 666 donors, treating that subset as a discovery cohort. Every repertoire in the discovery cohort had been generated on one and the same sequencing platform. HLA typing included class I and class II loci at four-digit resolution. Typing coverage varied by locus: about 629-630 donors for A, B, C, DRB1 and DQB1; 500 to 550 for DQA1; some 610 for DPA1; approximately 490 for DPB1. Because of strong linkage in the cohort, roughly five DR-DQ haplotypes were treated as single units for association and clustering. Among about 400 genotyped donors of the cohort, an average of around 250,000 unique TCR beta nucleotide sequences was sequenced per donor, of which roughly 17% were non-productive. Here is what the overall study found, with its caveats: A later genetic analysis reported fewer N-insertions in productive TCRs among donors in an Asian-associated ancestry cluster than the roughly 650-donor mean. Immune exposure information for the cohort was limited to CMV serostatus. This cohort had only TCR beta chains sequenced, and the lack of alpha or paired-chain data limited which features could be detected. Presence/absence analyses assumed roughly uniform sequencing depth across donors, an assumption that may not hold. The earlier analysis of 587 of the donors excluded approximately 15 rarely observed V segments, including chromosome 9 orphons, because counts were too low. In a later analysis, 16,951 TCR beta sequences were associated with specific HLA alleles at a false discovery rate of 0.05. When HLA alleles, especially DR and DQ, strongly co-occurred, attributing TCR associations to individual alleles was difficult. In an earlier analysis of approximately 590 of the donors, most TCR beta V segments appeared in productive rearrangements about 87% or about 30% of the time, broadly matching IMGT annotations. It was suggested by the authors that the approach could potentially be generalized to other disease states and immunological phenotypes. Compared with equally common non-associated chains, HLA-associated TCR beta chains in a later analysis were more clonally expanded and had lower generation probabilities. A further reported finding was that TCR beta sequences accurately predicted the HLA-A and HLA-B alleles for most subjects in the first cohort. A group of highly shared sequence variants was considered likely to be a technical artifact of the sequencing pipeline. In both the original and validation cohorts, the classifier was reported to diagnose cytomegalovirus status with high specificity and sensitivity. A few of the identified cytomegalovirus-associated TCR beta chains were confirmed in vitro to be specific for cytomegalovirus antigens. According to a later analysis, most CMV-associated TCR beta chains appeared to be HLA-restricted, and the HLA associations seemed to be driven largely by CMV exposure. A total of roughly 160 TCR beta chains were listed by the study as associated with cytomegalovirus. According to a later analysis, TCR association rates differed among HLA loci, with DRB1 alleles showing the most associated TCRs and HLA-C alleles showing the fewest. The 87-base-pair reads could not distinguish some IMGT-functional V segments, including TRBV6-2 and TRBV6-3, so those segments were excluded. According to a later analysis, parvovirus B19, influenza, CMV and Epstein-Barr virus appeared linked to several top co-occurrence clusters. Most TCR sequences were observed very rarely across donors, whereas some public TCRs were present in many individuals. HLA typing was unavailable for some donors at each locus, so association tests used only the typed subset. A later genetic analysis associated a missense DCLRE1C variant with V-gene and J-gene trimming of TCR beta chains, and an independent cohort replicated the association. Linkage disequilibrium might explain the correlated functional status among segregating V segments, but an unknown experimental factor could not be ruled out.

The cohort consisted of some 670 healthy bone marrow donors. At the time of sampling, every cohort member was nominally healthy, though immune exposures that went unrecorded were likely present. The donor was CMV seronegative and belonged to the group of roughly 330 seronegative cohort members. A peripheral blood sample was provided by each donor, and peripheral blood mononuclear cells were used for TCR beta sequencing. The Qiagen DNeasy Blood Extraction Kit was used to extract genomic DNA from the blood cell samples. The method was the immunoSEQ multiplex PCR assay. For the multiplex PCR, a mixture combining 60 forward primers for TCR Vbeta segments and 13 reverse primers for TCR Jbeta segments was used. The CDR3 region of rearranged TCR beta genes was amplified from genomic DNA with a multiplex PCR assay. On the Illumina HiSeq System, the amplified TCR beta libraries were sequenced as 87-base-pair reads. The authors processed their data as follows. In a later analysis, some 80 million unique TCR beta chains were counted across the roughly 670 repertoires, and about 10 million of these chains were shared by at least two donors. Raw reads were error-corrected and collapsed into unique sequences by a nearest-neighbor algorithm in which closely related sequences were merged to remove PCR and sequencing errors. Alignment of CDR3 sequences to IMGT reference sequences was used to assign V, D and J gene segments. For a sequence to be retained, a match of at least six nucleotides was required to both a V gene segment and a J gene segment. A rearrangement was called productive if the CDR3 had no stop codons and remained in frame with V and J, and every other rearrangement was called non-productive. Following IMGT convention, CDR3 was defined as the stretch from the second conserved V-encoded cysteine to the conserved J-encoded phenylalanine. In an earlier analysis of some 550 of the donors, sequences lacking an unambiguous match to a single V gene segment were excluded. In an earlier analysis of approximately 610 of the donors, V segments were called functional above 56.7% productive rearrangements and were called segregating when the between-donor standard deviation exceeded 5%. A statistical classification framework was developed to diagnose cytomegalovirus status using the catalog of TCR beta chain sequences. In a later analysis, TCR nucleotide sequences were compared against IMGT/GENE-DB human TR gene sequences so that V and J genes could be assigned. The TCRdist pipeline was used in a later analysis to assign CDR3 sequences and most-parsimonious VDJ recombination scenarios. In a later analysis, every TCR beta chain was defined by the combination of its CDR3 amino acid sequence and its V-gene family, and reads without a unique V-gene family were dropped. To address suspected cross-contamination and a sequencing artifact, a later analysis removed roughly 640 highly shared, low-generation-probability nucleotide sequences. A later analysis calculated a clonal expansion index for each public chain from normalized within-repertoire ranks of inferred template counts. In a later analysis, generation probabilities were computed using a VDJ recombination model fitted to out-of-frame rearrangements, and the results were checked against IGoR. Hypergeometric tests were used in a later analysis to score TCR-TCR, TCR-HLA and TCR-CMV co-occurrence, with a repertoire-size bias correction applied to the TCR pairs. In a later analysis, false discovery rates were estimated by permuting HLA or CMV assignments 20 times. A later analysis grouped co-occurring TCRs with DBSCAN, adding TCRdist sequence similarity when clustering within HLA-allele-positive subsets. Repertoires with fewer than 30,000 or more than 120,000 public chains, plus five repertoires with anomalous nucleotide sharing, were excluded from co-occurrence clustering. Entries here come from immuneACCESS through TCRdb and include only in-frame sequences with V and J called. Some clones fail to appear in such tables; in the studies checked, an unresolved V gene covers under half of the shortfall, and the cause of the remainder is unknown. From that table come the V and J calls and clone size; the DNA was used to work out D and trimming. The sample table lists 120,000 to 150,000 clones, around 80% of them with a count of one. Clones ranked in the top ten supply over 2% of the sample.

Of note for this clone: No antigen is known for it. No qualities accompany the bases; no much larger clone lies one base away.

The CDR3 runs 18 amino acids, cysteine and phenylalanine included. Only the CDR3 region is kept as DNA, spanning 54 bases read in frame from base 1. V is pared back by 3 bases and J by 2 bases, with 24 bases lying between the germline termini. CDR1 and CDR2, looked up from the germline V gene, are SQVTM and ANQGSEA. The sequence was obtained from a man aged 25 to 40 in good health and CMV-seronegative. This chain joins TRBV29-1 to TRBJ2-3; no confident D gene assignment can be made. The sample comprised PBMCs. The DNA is TGCAGCGTTGAGAGTGACGGCAGGTCCCTTGATTCCACAGATACGCAGTATTTT. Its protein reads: CSVESDGRSLDSTDTQYF.